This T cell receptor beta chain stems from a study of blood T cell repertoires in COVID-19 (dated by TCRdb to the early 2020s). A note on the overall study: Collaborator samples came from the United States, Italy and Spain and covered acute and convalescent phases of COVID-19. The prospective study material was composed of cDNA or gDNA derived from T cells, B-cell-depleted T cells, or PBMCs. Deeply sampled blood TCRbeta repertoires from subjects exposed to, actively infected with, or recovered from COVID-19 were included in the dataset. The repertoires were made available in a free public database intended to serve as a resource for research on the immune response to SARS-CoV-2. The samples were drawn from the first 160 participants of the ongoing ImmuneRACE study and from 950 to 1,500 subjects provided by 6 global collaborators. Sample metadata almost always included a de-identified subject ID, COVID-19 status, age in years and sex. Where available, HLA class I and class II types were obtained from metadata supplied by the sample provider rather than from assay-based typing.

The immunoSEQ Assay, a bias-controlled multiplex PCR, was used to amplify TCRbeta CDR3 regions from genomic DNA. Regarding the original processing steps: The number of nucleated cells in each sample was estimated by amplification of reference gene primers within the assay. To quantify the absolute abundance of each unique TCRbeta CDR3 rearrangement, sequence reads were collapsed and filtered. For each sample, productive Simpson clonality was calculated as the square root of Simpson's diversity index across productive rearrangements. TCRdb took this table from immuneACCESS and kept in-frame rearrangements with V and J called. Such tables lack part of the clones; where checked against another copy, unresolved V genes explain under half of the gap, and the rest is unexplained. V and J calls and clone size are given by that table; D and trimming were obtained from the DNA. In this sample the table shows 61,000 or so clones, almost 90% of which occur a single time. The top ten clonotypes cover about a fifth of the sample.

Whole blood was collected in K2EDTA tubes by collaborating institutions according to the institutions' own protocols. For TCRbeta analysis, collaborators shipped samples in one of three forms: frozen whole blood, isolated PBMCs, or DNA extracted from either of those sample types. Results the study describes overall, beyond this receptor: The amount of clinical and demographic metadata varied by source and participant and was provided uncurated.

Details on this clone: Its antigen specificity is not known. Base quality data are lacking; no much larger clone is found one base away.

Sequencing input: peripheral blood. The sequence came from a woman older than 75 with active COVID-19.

The bases read TGTGCCAGCAGCCGACTAGCGAACACCGGGGAGCTGTTTTTT. This yields the protein CASSRLANTGELFF. This receptor chain uses TRBV7-8 and TRBJ2-2; the D region possibly corresponds to TRBD2 (6 bases align). CDR1 SGHVS and CDR2 FQNEAQ were looked up in the germline V gene. Spanning cysteine to phenylalanine, the CDR3 consists of 14 amino acids. CDR3 DNA only is kept here, 42 bases in frame from base 1. V and J are truncated by 5 bases and 0 bases respectively, leaving an intervening sequence of 7 bases.